This T cell receptor (beta chain) was captured in a study of shared clonotypes between healthy human individuals (TCRdb year 2020). Background for the entire study: The cohort included three men and two women between 18 and 49 years of age. For each donor, CD4 naive and CD4 memory were each given three plates, CD8 naive was given two plates, and CD8 memory was given one plate. Between about 0.8 and 9 billion PBMCs per donor were obtained by leukapheresis. To estimate repertoire size and how much clonotypes are shared between individuals, the study performed deep sequencing of blood TCR repertoires from roughly five healthy adults. Different laboratories and diverse techniques were used to prepare libraries and sequence TCR repertoires, to increase sequencing depth and limit assay-specific biases.

Trimming at the junction amounts to 5 bases on V and 7 bases on J, and the germline ends lie 12 bases apart. Counted from cysteine to phenylalanine, this CDR3 has 14 amino acids. This entry keeps only the CDR3 DNA: 42 bases, framed from base 1. Based on the germline V gene (reference sequence), the CDR1 and CDR2 sequences are SGHAT and FQDESV. A note on this clone: What this receptor recognizes is not known. No much larger clone is present one base from it, and per-base qualities are unavailable.

The research as a whole found: Sampling was restricted to blood, and TCR repertoires in tissue are likely to differ from TCR repertoires in blood. Compared with non-shared clonotypes, clonotypes shared by all four sorted-subset donors had higher generation probabilities. When a few donors were compared, the shared fraction of clonotypes was about 5.2% for naive CD4, over 3% for naive CD8, 2% to 2.5% for memory CD4, and less than 0.45% for memory CD8. Pairwise subsampling indicated that sequencing depth was expected to affect the degree of clonotype sharing among donors. The small number of donors limited the genetic and exposure-history diversity represented. Incomplete sequencing was indicated by rarefaction of sorted-subset datasets, despite the large sequencing depth. Estimated clonotype richness was generally larger for naive than for memory subsets.

CD8 naive samples were obtained by positive selection for CCR7 among CD45RO-negative cells, yielding a CD45RA+CCR7+ population from which TemRA cells were excluded. Donors were healthy HIV-negative adults with no recently reported acute infections or vaccinations. All donors were Caucasian adults living in Nashville, Tennessee, USA. Blood was obtained by leukapheresis, after which PBMCs were separated by Ficoll-Histopaque density gradient centrifugation and cryopreserved in liquid nitrogen vapor phase. Analytical flow cytometry was used to check the purity and quantity of each magnetically sorted T cell population. Each sorted fraction had its genomic DNA isolated and then quantified by UV absorbance on a Nanodrop 2000c. Using the deep immunoSEQ assay, TCR CDR3 regions were amplified from genomic DNA by multiplex PCR. Genomic DNA extracted from each cell subset was distributed evenly over all wells of several immunoSEQ 96-well plates, and each plate served as one replicate. For sorted subsets, approximately 210 ng of genomic DNA, equivalent to some 30,000 T cell genomes, went into each replicate PCR. The purified libraries were quantified using a Qubit 3.0 fluorometer, sized with a Bioanalyzer 2100, and then quantified again using the KAPA Library Quantification kit. Each immunoSEQ 96-well plate was sequenced on its own single-read 150-cycle Illumina NextSeq 550 flow cell. On the study's bioinformatics: Because only junctional sequences without quality scores were contained in the immunoSEQ output, filtering matching that applied to full-length reads could not be performed. Sequences were annotated with PyIR, a Python wrapper for IgBLAST v1.9, using IMGT germline references to assign V/J genes and CDR3. Reads with weak V/J assignments (E-value above 1e-6), missing CDR3, stop codons, out-of-frame junctions, or ambiguous translated residues were removed. V3J clonotypes were defined by identical inferred V gene, J gene, and CDR3 amino acid sequence. To compute the percentage overlap between repertoires, the number of shared unique clonotypes was divided by the size of the smaller repertoire. Three approaches were used to assess repertoire richness: RTK rarefaction, the Chao1 estimator, and Recon v2.1 estimates of unobserved clonotypes. Generation probabilities were computed with OLGA for all TCRbeta clonotypes obtained by the gDNA method from several donors. Not all clones reach the TCRdb copy of this immuneACCESS table, which keeps in-frame sequences only. Checked studies attribute under half of the gap to unresolved V genes and leave the rest unexplained. That table supplies the V and J calls and clone size; D and trimming were determined from the DNA. The sample table lists about 2.1 million clones, over 85% of them with a count of one. The leading ten clones occupy 1.5% to 2% of the sample.

The receptor's source is a man between 18 and 35 years old in good health. Some clones in this sample may be carry-over from other donors' samples. The sequenced sample was naive CD8+ T cells from PBMCs. According to the study, the label for this sample's cell subset or site signals: CD45RA+CCR7+. The rearrangement joined TRBV11-1 to TRBJ1-6; TRBD1 is possibly the D segment (6 matching bases). Here the CDR3 is given as CASSTGTRNSPLHF. DNA sequence: TGTGCCAGCAGCACCGGGACAAGGAATTCACCCCTCCACTTT.